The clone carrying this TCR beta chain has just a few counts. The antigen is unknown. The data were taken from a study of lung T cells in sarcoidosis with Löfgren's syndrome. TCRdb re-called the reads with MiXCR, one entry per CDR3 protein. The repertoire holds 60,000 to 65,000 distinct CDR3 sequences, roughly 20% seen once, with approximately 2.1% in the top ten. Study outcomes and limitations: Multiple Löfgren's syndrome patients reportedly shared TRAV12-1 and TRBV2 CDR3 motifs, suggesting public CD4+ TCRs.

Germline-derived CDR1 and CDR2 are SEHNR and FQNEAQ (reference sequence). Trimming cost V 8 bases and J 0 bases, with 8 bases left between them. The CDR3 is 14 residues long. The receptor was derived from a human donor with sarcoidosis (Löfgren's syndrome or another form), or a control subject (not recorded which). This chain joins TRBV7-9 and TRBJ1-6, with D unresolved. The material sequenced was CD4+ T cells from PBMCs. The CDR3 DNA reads TGTGCCAGCTCCTCGAGCTCCTATAATTCACCCCTCCACTTT. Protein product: CASSSSSYNSPLHF.